This T cell receptor beta chain was recovered during a study of blood T cell repertoires in COVID-19. On the study more broadly: The United States, Italy and Spain supplied acute and convalescent COVID-19 samples. T cells, B-cell-depleted T cells, or PBMCs supplied cDNA or gDNA.

Authors' methods: Estimated nucleated cell counts came from reference gene primer amplification. Libraries were prepared by immunoSEQ multiplex PCR; TCRdb keeps only in-frame clonotypes and omits some of them. The D gene and trimming were derived from the DNA, and the V and J assignments and clone size from that table. The sample holds under 200,000 clones; about 88% are singletons and the top ten take roughly 2%. V dropped 0 bases and J dropped 2 bases, with 7 bases sitting between them. The CDR3 runs to 14 residues. Germline V CDR1 and CDR2: SGDLS, YYNGEE. The specimen was peripheral blood. The chain recombines TRBV9 with TRBJ2-3, with D uncertain. The TCR sequence derives from a man between 45 and 60 years old who had recovered from COVID-19. In DNA, the CDR3 is TGTGCCAGCAGCGTAGTCGGTCCCACAGATACGCAGTATTTT. Residues: CASSVVGPTDTQYF.